These 7 T cell receptor beta chains were all obtained from the same sample, sequenced in a study of cytomegalovirus exposure and HLA in healthy donors. Amplification used 60 Vbeta primers and 13 Jbeta primers. TCRdb keeps only in-frame clones here, not all; method: immunoSEQ multiplex PCR. Seen here are 150,000 to 200,000 clones, around 74% observed once, and the top ten hold around 3.2%. Sequencing used PBMCs. These receptors were obtained from a female donor in good health and CMV-seronegative.

For the CDR3, the DNA is TGTGCCAGCAGTTCCCCCCCGGGGGCTAACTATGGCTACACCTTC. The encoded protein is CASSSPPGANYGYTF. The rearrangement uses TRBV28 and TRBJ1-2; maybe TRBD1 (5 bases). Germline CDR1 MDHEN, CDR2 SYDVKM. The length of the CDR3 is 15 residues. V was trimmed by 4 bases and J by 0 bases, leaving 12 bases between them.

The V and J genes are TRBV5-4 and TRBJ2-5, with 8 bases that match TRBD2. Germline V CDR1 and CDR2: SGHNT, YYREEE (reference sequence). The CDR3 loop spans 16 amino acids. V was clipped by 3 bases and J by 4 bases; unmatched bases: 11. Here the CDR3 DNA reads TGTGCCAGCAGCTCTACTAGCGGAGGTACGGGAGAGACCCAGTACTTC. It yields the protein CASSSTSGGTGETQYF.

V gene TRBV28 combines with J gene TRBJ1-1; TRBD1 agrees at 10 bases. The CDR3 totals 15 residues. V lost 5 bases and J lost 4; bases outside the gene matches: 7. The germline CDR1 and CDR2 sequences are MDHEN and SYDVKM. For the CDR3, the DNA is TGTGCCAGCAGTCCGCCGGGACAGGGGTTCACTGAAGCTTTCTTT. Translation gives CASSPPGQGFTEAFF.

This chain joins TRBV9 and TRBJ2-3; no firm D call. The ends were cut back, 8 bases at V and 0 bases at J, with 13 bases in the middle. The CDR3 contains 14 residues. Per germline, CDR1 SGDLS and CDR2 YYNGEE. This CDR3 reads CASSRWMSTDTQYF. The CDR3 bases are TGTGCCAGTTCGAGGTGGATGAGCACAGATACGCAGTATTTT.

The chain combines TRBV28 with TRBJ1-3; 12 bases are a match to TRBD1. The CDR3 totals 14 residues. CDR1 is MDHEN, CDR2 SYDVKM, per germline. With 3 bases clipped from V and 11 bases from J, the junction kept 5 bases outside the gene matches. CDR3 nucleotides: TGTGCCAGCAGTTTGGGGACAGGGGGCGACTCCATATATTTT. It is translated as CASSLGTGGDSIYF.

The chain joins TRBV7-2 to TRBJ1-1, with D possibly being TRBD1 (6 bases). V lost 4 bases and J 2 bases, leaving 14 bases between the germline ends. Germline CDR1 reads SGHTA; CDR2 reads FQGNSA. The CDR3 sequence is 15 residues long. CDR3 sequence reads: CASSYRQARNTEAFF. DNA for the CDR3: TGTGCCAGCAGCTATAGACAGGCCCGAAACACTGAAGCTTTCTTT.

This chain links TRBV21-1 with TRBJ1-1. TRBV21-1 is shown as a pseudogene. The CDR3 totals 14 residues. Here the CDR3 DNA reads TGTGCCAGCAGCGCTCTCGGGGAGAACACTGAAGCTTTCTTT. It encodes CASSALGENTEAFF.